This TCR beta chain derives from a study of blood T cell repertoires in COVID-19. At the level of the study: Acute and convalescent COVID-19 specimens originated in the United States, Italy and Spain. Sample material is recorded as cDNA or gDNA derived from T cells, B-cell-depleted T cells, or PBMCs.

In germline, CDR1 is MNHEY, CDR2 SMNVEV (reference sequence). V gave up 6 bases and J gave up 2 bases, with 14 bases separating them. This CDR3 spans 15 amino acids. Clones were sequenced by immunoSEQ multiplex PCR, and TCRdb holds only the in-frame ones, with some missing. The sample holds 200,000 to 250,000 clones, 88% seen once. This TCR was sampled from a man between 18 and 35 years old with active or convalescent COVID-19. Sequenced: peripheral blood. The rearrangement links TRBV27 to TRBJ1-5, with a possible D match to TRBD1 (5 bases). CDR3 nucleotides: TGTGCCAGCAGCTTCACAGGATTTGGCAATCAGCCCCAGCATTTT. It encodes CASSFTGFGNQPQHF.